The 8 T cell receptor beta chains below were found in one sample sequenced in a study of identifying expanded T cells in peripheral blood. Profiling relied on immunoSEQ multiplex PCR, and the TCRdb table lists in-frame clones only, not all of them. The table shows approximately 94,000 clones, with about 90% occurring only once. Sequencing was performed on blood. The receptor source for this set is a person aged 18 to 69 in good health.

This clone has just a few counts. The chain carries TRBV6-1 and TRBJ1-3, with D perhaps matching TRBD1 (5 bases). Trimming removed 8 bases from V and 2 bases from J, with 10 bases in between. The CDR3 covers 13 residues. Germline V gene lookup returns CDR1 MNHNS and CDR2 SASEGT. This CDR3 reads CASRPGAGNTIYF. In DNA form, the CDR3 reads TGTGCCAGCCGGCCGGGGGCTGGAAACACCATATATTTT.

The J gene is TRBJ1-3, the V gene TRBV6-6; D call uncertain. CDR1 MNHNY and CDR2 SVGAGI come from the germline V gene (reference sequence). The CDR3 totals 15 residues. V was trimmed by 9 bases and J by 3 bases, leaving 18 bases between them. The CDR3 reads CASTEAVDSGNTIYF. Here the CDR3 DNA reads TGTGCCAGTACGGAAGCGGTAGATAGTGGAAACACCATATATTTT.

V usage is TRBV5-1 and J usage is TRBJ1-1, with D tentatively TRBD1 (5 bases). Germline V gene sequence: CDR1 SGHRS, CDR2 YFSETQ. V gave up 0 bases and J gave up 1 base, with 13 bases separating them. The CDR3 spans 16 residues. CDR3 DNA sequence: TGCGCCAGCAGCTTGGCCGACAGCATCAAGAACACTGAAGCTTTCTTT. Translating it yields CASSLADSIKNTEAFF.

The CDR3 DNA reads TGCGCCAGCAGCTTGACTAGCGATCCCTACAATGAGCAGTTCTTC. It specifies CASSLTSDPYNEQFF. The chain joins TRBV5-1 to TRBJ2-1, with 7 bases that match TRBD2. The V gene's germline CDR1 is SGHRS and CDR2 YFSETQ. The length of the CDR3 is 15 residues. The junction had 3 bases not matched to a gene; V was cut back by 1 base and J by 2 bases.

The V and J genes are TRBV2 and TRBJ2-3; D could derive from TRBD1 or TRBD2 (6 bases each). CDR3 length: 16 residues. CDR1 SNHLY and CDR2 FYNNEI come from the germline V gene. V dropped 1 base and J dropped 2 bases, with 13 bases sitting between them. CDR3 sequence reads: CASSEGGREHTDTQYF. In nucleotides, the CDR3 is TGTGCCAGCAGTGAAGGGGGGCGGGAACACACAGATACGCAGTATTTT. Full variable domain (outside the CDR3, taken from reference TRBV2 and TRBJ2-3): EPEVTQTPSHQVTQMGQEVILRCVPISNHLYFYWYRQILGQKVEFLVSFYNNEISEKSEIFDDQFSVERPDGSNFTLKIRSTKLEDSAMYFCASSEGGREHTDTQYFGPGTRLTVL.

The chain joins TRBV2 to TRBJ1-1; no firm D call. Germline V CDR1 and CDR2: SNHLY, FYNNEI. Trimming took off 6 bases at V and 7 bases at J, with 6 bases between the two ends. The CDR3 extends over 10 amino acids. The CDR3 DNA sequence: TGTGCCAGCAGCGCCCGTGAAGCTTTCTTT. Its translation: CASSAREAFF.

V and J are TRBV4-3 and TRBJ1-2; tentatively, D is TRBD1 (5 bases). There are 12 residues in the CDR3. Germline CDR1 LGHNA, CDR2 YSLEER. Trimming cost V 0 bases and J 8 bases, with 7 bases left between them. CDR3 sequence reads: CASSQDGDGYTF. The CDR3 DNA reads TGCGCCAGCAGCCAAGATGGGGACGGCTACACCTTC.

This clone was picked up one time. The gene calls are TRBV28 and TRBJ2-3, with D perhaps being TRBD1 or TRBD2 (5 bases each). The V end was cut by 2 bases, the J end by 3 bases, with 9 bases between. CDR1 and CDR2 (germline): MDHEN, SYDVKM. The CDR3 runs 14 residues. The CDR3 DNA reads TGTGCCAGCAGTTTAGGGGGTAGGACAGATACGCAGTATTTT. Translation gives CASSLGGRTDTQYF.